A few counts support the clone carrying this TCR beta chain. The antigen is undetermined. These data belong to a study of cytomegalovirus exposure and HLA in healthy donors. Use of 60 Vbeta and 13 Jbeta primers characterized the PCR. Assay used: immunoSEQ multiplex PCR; TCRdb lists only in-frame clones, some missing. This table holds tens of thousands of clones, approximately 80% found once. V lost 1 base, J lost 6 bases, and 14 bases lay in between. Germline CDR1 is LGHNA and CDR2 is YNFKEQ. CDR3 length: 15 residues. Study observations and caveats: Cytomegalovirus association was listed for 150 or so TCR beta chains. A later analysis by the authors found several of the most significant clusters apparently linked to common viral pathogens. Upon later analysis, TCR association rates were observed to vary by HLA locus, being highest for DRB1 and lowest for HLA-C.

This TCR was sampled from a young man in good health and CMV-seronegative. Material for sequencing was PBMCs. This chain connects TRBV4-2 to TRBJ2-3; possibly TRBD2 for D (5 bases). For the CDR3, the DNA is TGTGCCAGCAGCCAAGGCCCTAGCCCGGCGGATACGCAGTATTTT. Translated: CASSQGPSPADTQYF.